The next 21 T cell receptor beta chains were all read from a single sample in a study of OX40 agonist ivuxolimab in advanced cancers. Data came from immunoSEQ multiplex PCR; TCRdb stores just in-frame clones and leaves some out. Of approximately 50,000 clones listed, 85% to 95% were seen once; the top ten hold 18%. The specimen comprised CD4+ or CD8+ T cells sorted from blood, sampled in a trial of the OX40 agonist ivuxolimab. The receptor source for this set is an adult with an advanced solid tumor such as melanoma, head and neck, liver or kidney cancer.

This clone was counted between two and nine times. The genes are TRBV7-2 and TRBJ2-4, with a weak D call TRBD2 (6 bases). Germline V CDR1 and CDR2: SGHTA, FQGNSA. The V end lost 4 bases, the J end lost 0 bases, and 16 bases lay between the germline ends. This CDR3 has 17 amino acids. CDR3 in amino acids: CASSSPSWEVAKNIQYF. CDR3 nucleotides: TGTGCCAGCAGCTCCCCTTCGTGGGAGGTAGCCAAAAACATTCAGTACTTC.

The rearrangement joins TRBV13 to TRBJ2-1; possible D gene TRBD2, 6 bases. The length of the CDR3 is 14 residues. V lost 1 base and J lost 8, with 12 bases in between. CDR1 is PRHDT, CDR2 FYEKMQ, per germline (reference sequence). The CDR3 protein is CASSLEREHHEQFF. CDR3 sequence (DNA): TGTGCCAGCAGCTTAGAACGGGAGCACCATGAGCAGTTCTTC.

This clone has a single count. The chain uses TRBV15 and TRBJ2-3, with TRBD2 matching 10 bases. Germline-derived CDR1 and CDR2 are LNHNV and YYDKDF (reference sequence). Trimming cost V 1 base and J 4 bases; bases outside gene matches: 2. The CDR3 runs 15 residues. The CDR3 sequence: CATSRASGSPDTQYF. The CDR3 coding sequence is TGTGCCACCAGCAGAGCTAGCGGGAGTCCAGATACGCAGTATTTT.

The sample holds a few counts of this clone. The CDR3 sequence is CASSQSERGWDTQYF. The CDR3 DNA sequence: TGCGCCAGCAGCCAGAGCGAGCGGGGTTGGGATACGCAGTATTTT. The gene calls are TRBV5-1 and TRBJ2-3; TRBD2 matches at 7 bases. The CDR3 is 15 residues long. The V and J ends lost 4 bases and 6 bases, in that order; junction bases with no gene match: 11. Germline CDR1 reads SGHRS; CDR2 reads YFSETQ.

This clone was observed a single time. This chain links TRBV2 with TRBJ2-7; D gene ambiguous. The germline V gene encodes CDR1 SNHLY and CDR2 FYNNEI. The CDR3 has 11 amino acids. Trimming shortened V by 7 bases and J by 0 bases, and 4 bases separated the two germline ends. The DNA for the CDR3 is TGTGCCAGCACCCGCTCCTACGAGCAGTACTTC. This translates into CASTRSYEQYF.

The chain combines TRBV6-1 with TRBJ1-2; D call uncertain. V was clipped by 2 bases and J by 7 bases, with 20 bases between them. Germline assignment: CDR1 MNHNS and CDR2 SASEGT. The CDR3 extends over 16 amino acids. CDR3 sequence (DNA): TGTGCCAGCAGTGAAAGCCCCTCGGCAGGCGAGGGTGGCTACACCTTC. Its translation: CASSESPSAGEGGYTF.

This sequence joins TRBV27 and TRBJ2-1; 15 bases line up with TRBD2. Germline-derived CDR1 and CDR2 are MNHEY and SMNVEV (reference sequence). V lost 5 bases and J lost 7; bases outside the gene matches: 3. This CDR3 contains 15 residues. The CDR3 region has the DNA TGTGCCAGCAGTCCCGGGACTAGCGGGGGGAATGAGCAGTTCTTC. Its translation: CASSPGTSGGNEQFF.

The CDR3 is CASSFWAPGEEPQHF. The CDR3 DNA follows: TGTGCCAGCAGTTTCTGGGCGCCGGGGGAGGAGCCCCAGCATTTT. V gene TRBV6-6 combines with J gene TRBJ1-5; D possibly corresponds to TRBD1 (5 bases). The germline gives CDR1 MNHNY, CDR2 SVGAGI (reference sequence). The V and J ends lost 4 bases and 8 bases respectively, with 18 bases between them. The CDR3 sequence is 15 residues long.

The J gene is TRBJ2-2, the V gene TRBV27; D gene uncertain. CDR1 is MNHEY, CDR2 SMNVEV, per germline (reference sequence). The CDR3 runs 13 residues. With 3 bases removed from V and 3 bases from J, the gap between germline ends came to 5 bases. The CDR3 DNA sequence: TGTGCCAGCAGTTTTCCCCACACCGGGGAGCTGTTTTTT. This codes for CASSFPHTGELFF.

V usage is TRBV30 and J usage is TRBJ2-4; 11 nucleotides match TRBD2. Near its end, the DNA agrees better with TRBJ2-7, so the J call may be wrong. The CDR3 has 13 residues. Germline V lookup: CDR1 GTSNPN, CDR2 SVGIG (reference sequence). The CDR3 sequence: CAWGGLAGYEQYF. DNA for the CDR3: TGTGCCTGGGGAGGACTAGCGGGTTACGAGCAGTACTTC.

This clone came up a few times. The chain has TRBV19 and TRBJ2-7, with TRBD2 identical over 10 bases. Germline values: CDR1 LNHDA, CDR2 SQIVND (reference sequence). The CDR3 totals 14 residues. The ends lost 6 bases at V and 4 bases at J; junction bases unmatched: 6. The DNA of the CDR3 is TGTGCCAGTAGCCCTAGCGGGAGTAAATACGAGCAGTACTTC. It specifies CASSPSGSKYEQYF.

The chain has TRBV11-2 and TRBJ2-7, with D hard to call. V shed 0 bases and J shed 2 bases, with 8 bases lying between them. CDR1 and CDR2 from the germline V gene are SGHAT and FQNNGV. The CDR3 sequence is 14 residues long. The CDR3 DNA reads TGTGCCAGCAGCTTAGAGGTGTATACCTACGAGCAGTACTTC. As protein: CASSLEVYTYEQYF.

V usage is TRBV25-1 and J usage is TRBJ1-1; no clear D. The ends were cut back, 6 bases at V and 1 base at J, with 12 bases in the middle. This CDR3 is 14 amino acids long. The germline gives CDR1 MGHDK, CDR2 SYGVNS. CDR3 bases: TGTGCCAGCAGACGAGAGACCGAGAACACTGAAGCTTTCTTT. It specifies CASRRETENTEAFF.

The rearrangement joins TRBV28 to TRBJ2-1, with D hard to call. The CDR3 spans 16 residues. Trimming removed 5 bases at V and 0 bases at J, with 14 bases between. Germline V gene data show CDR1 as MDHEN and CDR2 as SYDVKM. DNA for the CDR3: TGTGCCAGCAGTCCAATGGGGAAAAGCTCCTACAATGAGCAGTTCTTC. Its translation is CASSPMGKSSYNEQFF.

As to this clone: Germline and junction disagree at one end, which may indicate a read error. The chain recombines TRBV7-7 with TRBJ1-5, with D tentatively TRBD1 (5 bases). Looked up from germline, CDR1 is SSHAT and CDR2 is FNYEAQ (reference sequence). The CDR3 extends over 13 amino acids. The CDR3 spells CASSPARGQPQHF. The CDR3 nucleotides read TGTGCTAGCAGCCCTGCGAGGGGTCAGCCCCAGCATTTT.

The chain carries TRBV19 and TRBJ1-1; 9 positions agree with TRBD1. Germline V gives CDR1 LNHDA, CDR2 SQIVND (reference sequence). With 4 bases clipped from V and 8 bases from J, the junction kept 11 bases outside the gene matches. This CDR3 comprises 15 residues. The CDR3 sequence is CASSKDWTGVDEAFF. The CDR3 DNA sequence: TGTGCCAGTAGTAAGGACTGGACAGGGGTAGACGAAGCTTTCTTT.

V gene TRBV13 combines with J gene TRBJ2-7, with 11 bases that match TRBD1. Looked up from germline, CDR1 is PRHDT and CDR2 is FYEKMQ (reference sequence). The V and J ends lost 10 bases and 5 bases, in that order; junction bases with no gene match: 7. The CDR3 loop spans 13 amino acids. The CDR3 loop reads CATRTGGSHEQYF. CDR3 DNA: TGTGCCACCAGGACAGGGGGCTCTCACGAGCAGTACTTC.

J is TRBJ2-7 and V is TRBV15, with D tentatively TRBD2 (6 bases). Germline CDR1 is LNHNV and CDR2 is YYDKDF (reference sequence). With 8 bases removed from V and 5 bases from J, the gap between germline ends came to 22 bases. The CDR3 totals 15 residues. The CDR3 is CATRDKEGRVHEQYF. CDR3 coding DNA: TGTGCCACCCGTGACAAGGAGGGCCGGGTCCACGAGCAGTACTTC.

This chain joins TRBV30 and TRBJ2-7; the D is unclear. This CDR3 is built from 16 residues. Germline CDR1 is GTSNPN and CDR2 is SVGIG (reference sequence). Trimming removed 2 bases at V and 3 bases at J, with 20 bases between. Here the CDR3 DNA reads TGTGCCTGGAGTCTTACTTACACATGCCAACTCTACGAGCAGTACTTC. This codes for CAWSLTYTCQLYEQYF.

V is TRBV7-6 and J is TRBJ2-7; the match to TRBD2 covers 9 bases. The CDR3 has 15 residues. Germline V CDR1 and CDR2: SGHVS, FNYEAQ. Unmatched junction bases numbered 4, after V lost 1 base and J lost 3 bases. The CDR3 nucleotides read TGTGCCAGCAGCTTAGTTAGCGGGAGCTTCTACGAGCAGTACTTC. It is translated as CASSLVSGSFYEQYF.

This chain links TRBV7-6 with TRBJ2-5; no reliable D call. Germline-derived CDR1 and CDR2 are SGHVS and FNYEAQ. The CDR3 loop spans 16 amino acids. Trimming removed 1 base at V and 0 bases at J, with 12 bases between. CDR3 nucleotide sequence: TGTGCCAGCAGCTTAGGGGCAGTCTTACACCAAGAGACCCAGTACTTC. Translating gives CASSLGAVLHQETQYF.